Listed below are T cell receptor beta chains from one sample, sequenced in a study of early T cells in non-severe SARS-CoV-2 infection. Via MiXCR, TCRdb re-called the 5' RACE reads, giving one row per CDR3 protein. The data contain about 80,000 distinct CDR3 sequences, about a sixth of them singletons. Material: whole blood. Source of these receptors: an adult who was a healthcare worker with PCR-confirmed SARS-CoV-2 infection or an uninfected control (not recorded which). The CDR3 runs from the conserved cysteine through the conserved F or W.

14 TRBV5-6 CASSWGNTGNTIYF
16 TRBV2 CASRRDATGARETQYF
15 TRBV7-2 CASSIGLGGGYEQYF
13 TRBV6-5 CASRQTGTEKLFF
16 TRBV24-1 CATSDHRTGSFQPQHF
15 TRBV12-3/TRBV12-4 CASSLPGQTNEKLFF
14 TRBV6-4 CASSEAPGANVLTF
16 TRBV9 CASSVEPGLQYNEQFF
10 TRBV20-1 CSARDHRYTF
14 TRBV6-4 CASRQIGGVGEAFF
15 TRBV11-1 CASGGGRLSTDTQYF
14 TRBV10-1 CASSSGSLNNEQFF
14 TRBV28 CASSSLTGYNEQFF
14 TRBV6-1 CASSAPAGAYEQYF
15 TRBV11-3 CASSYEQGVGTEAFF
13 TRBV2 CASSTGWGYEQYF